One and the same sample provided the 26 T cell receptor beta chains below, sequenced in a study of Graves' ophthalmopathy and Graves' hyperthyroidism. RNA transcripts served as template for amplifying TCR beta CDR3 sequences. Following a first-round RT-PCR that used HTBI primers, a second-round multiplex PCR was carried out. TCRdb analysed the multiplex PCR reads with MiXCR anew, one entry per CDR3 protein. The data show 600,000 to 650,000 distinct CDR3 sequences, with 22% seen just once and approximately 7% held by the top ten. The specimen sequenced was peripheral blood. These receptors came from a young woman with stable Graves' hyperthyroidism. Some clones in this sample may be carry-over from other donors' samples.

In this sample, this clonotype turned up once. The rearrangement links TRBV30 to TRBJ1-3; D is possibly TRBD1 (5 bases). Trimming stripped 5 bases from V and 3 bases from J, with 11 bases between. Germline CDR1 and CDR2: GTSNPN and SVGIG (reference sequence). The CDR3 covers 13 residues. CDR3 loop: CAWVEGNGNTIYF. The CDR3 DNA follows: TGTGCCTGGGTGGAGGGGAATGGAAACACCATATATTTT.

CDR3 protein: CASSLGTGKDEQYF. CDR3 DNA sequence: TGTGCCAGCAGTTTAGGTACAGGGAAGGACGAGCAGTACTTC. The genes are TRBV12-3 or TRBV12-4 and TRBJ2-7; tentative D call: TRBD1 (6 bases). The length of the CDR3 is 14 residues. With 1 base removed from V and 5 bases from J, the gap between germline ends came to 12 bases.

At least ten counts were recorded for this clonotype. The chain employs TRBV2 and TRBJ1-1; TRBD1 might be the D (5 bases). V lost 3 bases and J lost 1, with 9 bases in between. This CDR3 has 14 residues. The V gene's germline CDR1 is SNHLY and CDR2 FYNNEI. Here the CDR3 DNA reads TGTGCCAGCAGTGACCGCAGGGCGAACACTGAAGCTTTCTTT. Residues: CASSDRRANTEAFF.

V usage is TRBV6-1 and J usage is TRBJ2-2; 9 bases match TRBD1. Losses at the gene ends were 6 bases for V and 3 bases for J; bases not matched to a gene: 8. This CDR3 region has 16 residues. Germline CDR1 MNHNS, CDR2 SASEGT. The CDR3 here is CASSSGTGLYTGELFF. CDR3 nucleotides: TGTGCCAGCAGCTCCGGGACAGGGTTATACACCGGGGAGCTGTTTTTT.

This clonotype was detected many times. This rearrangement joins TRBV6-5 to TRBJ2-7; maybe TRBD2 (5 bases). Germline lookup yields CDR1 MNHEY and CDR2 SVGAGI. CDR3 length: 13 amino acids. Trimming cost V 2 bases and J 7 bases, with 12 bases left between them. The CDR3 coding sequence is TGTGCCAGCAGTTACGGCAGGTCGGGGGAGCAGTACTTC. It is translated as CASSYGRSGEQYF.

This clonotype appeared a few times. This sequence joins TRBV27 and TRBJ2-7; 7 positions agree with TRBD1. Germline V gene data show CDR1 as MNHEY and CDR2 as SMNVEV (reference sequence). After removal of 6 bases from V and 3 bases from J, the junction contained 23 bases not matched to a gene. This CDR3 spans 19 amino acids. The CDR3 bases are TGTGCCAGCAGCATTAGAAGCCCTCGGCAGGGGGATTGGGGCTACGAGCAGTACTTC. Translated, it gives CASSIRSPRQGDWGYEQYF.

At least ten counts were recorded for this clonotype. The chain is built from TRBV13 and TRBJ2-7, with D unclear. The CDR3 loop spans 13 amino acids. Germline assignment: CDR1 PRHDT and CDR2 FYEKMQ (reference sequence). The germline V and J ends were trimmed by 5 bases and 1 base, with 9 bases remaining between them. CDR3 in DNA: TGTGCCAGCAGCCCGCCGGTTTCCTACGAGCAGTACTTC. Translation gives CASSPPVSYEQYF.

About this clonotype itself: A single base separates this from a much larger clone, so it may be a read error. The chain recombines TRBV20-1 with TRBJ2-4; D may correspond to TRBD1 or TRBD2 (5 bases each). This CDR3 has 16 amino acids. The V gene's germline CDR1 is DFQATT and CDR2 SNEGSKA (reference sequence). The CDR3 bases are TGCTGTGCTAGTTATGGGAGTCTTAGGGGCAAAAACATTCAGTACTTC. Translated, it gives CCASYGSLRGKNIQYF.

This clonotype came up many times. This sequence may be a read error, since a much larger clone differs from it by one base. The rearrangement joins TRBV6-5 to TRBJ1-2; D remains unclear. This CDR3 has 11 amino acids. Per germline, CDR1 MNHEY and CDR2 SVGAGI. As DNA, the CDR3 is TGTGCCGGCAGTTACGACTATGGCTACACCTTC. This gives the protein CAGSYDYGYTF.

V usage is TRBV27 and J usage is TRBJ2-5; D is uncertain. Germline V CDR1 and CDR2: MNHEY, SMNVEV (reference sequence). The CDR3 has 15 amino acids. V lost 6 bases to trimming and J lost 4 bases, with 18 bases between them. CDR3 sequence reads: CASSLGLIIGETQYF. The CDR3 bases are TGTGCCAGCAGCCTCGGTCTAATCATTGGAGAGACCCAGTACTTC.

This clonotype was observed once. This rearrangement joins TRBV15 to TRBJ1-5, with D uncertain. The CDR3 covers 15 residues. Germline loops: CDR1 LNHNV, CDR2 YYDKDF (reference sequence). Trimming cost V 1 base and J 1 base, with 8 bases left between them. The CDR3 bases are TGTGCCACCAGCAGAGTACCCATGAGCAATCAGCCCCAGCATTTT. Its protein product is CATSRVPMSNQPQHF.

The sample holds a few counts of this clonotype. This rearrangement joins TRBV6-1 to TRBJ2-4; no clear D. The V gene lost 2 bases and the J gene lost 0 bases, with 11 bases spanning the gap. This CDR3 has 16 residues. Germline CDR1 is MNHNS and CDR2 is SASEGT. The CDR3: CASSEHQTLAKNIQYF. CDR3 sequence (DNA): TGTGCCAGCAGTGAACATCAGACCCTAGCCAAAAACATTCAGTACTTC.

This clonotype has just a few counts. The chain links TRBV28 to TRBJ1-1, with D hard to call. Germline lookup yields CDR1 MDHEN and CDR2 SYDVKM. The V and J ends lost 8 bases and 0 bases respectively, with 10 bases between them. CDR3 length equals 13 residues. DNA of the CDR3: TGTGCCAGCGACGTGGCCATGAACACTGAAGCTTTCTTT. This gives the protein CASDVAMNTEAFF.

The table lists this clonotype with many counts. The V gene is TRBV6-1, the J gene TRBJ1-5; D is perhaps TRBD1 (5 bases). The CDR3 covers 17 residues. Germline CDR1 MNHNS, CDR2 SASEGT. V was shortened by 3 bases and J by 3 bases, with 18 bases between the two germline ends. The CDR3 DNA is TGTGCCAGCAGTGAGGGTTTAAAGGGACCGAACAATCAGCCCCAGCATTTT. Its translation is CASSEGLKGPNNQPQHF.

In its sample, this clonotype was seen many times. The chain uses TRBV19 and TRBJ1-5; maybe TRBD1 (5 bases). The germline V gene encodes CDR1 LNHDA and CDR2 SQIVND (reference sequence). The V end lost 2 bases, the J end lost 1 base, and 9 bases lay between the germline ends. There are 15 residues in the CDR3. The CDR3 here is CASSILRESNQPQHF. The CDR3 nucleotides read TGTGCCAGTAGTATACTCAGGGAGAGCAATCAGCCCCAGCATTTT.

This clonotype was seen ten or more times. The rearrangement links TRBV5-1 to TRBJ1-2, with 7 nucleotides matching TRBD1. The CDR3 is 14 amino acids. Trimming removed 4 bases from V and 4 bases from J; junction bases left unmatched: 7. Germline V gene lookup returns CDR1 SGHRS and CDR2 YFSETQ. This CDR3 reads CASSDQTGSYGYTF. CDR3 sequence (DNA): TGCGCCAGCAGCGACCAGACAGGGTCCTATGGCTACACCTTC.

This clonotype came up a few times. V and J are TRBV20-1 and TRBJ2-3; D is undetermined. CDR3 size: 12 residues. V was shortened by 0 bases and J by 4 bases, with 5 bases between the two germline ends. The V gene's germline CDR1 is DFQATT and CDR2 SNEGSKA (reference sequence). The CDR3 sequence: CSARDGPDTQYF. The DNA of the CDR3 is TGCAGTGCTAGAGACGGGCCAGATACGCAGTATTTT.

This clonotype was counted at least ten times. This chain connects TRBV28 to TRBJ1-1; D gene unclear. Germline CDR1 is MDHEN and CDR2 is SYDVKM. V shed 2 bases and J shed 7 bases, with 5 bases lying between them. This CDR3 comprises 11 residues. The CDR3 DNA follows: TGTGCCAGCAGTTTAAGAGATGAAGCTTTCTTT. Protein: CASSLRDEAFF. Complete variable domain (other parts from reference TRBV28 and TRBJ1-1): DVKVTQSSRYLVKRTGEKVFLECVQDMDHENMFWYRQDPGLGLRLIYFSYDVKMKEKGDIPEGYSVSREKKERFSLILESASTNQTSMYLCASSLRDEAFFGQGTRLTVV.

This clonotype was counted ten times or more. The genes are TRBV5-6 and TRBJ1-1; no definite D call. This CDR3 spans 13 amino acids. In germline, CDR1 is SGHDT, CDR2 YYEEEE. Trimming stripped 0 bases from V and 8 bases from J, with 11 bases between. CDR3 sequence reads: CASSLAGSPEAFF. CDR3 sequence (DNA): TGTGCCAGCAGCTTGGCTGGGAGTCCCGAAGCTTTCTTT.

This clonotype has just a few counts. The chain employs TRBV3-1 and TRBJ1-1, with D perhaps TRBD1 (6 bases). Germline values: CDR1 LGHDT, CDR2 YNNKEL (reference sequence). This CDR3 contains 13 residues. V was cut by 1 base and J by 11 bases, with 14 bases left in between. In DNA, the CDR3 is TGTGCCAGCAGCCAAGGGGGGCAGTTTGTGGCTTTCTTT. It yields the protein CASSQGGQFVAFF.

This clonotype was detected only a few times. Mismatch with germline at one junction end may stem from a read error. This chain connects TRBV12-3 or TRBV12-4 to TRBJ2-2, with D perhaps being TRBD1 or TRBD2 (5 bases each). The CDR3 consists of 12 residues. CDR3: CASRSGSGELLF. The DNA of the CDR3 is TGTGCCAGCAGATCAGGGTCCGGGGAGCTGCTTTTT.

J is TRBJ1-2 and V is TRBV20-1; no clear D. The V and J ends lost 6 bases and 1 base respectively, with 12 bases between them. Germline CDR1 and CDR2: DFQATT and SNEGSKA (reference sequence). The CDR3 has 13 amino acids. DNA for the CDR3: TGCAGTGCCCTGAAACAGAATAACTATGGCTACACCTTC. This sequence encodes CSALKQNNYGYTF.

Concerning this clonotype itself: Because it lacks the conserved phenylalanine or tryptophan at the end, this CDR3 is likely a read error. This chain uses TRBV12-3 or TRBV12-4 with TRBJ1-5; unclear D gene. Trimming cost V 0 bases and J 6 bases, with 3 bases left between them. The CDR3 extends over 12 amino acids. The DNA of the CDR3 is TGTGCCAGCAGTTTAGCGGGTCAGCCCCAGCATTTG. Protein sequence: CASSLAGQPQHL.

A remark on this clonotype: The junction shows a germline mismatch at one end, possibly a read error. CDR3 sequence reads: CASSSGLSNQLQHF. Written as DNA, the CDR3 is TGTGCCAGCAGTTCAGGACTTAGCAATCAGCTCCAGCATTTT. V gene TRBV12-3 or TRBV12-4 combines with J gene TRBJ1-5; D not resolved. CDR3 size: 14 residues.

This chain joins TRBV28 and TRBJ2-5, with D possibly being TRBD2 (6 bases). The CDR3 has 16 residues. Germline assignment: CDR1 MDHEN and CDR2 SYDVKM. V lost 2 bases and J lost 1, with 14 bases in between. CDR3 protein: CASSLAIAASQETQYF. CDR3 in DNA: TGTGCCAGCAGTTTAGCGATAGCGGCCTCCCAAGAGACCCAGTACTTC.

The CDR3 loop is CASGPQGALQPQHF. CDR3 nucleotides: TGTGCCAGCGGACCACAGGGGGCCTTACAGCCCCAGCATTTT. The chain uses TRBV12-3 or TRBV12-4 and TRBJ1-5; 9 bases are a match to TRBD1. The V and J ends lost 8 bases and 7 bases, in that order; junction bases with no gene match: 9. This CDR3 region has 14 residues.